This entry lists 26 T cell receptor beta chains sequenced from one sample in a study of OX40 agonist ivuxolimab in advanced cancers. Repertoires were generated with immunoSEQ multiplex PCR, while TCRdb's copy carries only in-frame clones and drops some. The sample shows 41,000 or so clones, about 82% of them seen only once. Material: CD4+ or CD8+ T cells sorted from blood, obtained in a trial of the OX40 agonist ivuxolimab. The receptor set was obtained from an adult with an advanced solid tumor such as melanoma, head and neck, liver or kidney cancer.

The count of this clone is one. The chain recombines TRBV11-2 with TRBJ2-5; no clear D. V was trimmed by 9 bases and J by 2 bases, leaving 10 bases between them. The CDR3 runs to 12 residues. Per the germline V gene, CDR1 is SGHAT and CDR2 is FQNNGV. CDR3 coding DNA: TGTGCCAGTGGCCAATCTCAAGAGACCCAGTACTTC. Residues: CASGQSQETQYF.

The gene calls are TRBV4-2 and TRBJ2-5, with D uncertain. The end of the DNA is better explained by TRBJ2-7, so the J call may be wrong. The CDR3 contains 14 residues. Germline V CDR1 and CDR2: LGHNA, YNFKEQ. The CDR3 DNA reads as TGTGCCAGCAGCCAAGAACTCCTCAACTACGAGCAGTACTTC. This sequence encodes CASSQELLNYEQYF.

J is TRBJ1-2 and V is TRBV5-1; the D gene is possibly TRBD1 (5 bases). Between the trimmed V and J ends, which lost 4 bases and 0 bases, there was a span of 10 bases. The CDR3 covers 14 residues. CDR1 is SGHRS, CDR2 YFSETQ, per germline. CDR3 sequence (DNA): TGCGCCAGCAGCCTCCGGACACCTAACTATGGCTACACCTTC. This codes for CASSLRTPNYGYTF.

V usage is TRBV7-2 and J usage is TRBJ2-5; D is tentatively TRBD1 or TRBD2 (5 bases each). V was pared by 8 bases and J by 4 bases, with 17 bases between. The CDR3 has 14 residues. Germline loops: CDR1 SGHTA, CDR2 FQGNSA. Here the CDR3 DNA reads TGTGCCAGCGCACAAATGGGGGTGATAGAGACCCAGTACTTC. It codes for CASAQMGVIETQYF. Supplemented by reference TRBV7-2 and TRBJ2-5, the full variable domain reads GAGVSQSPSNKVTEKGKDVELRCDPISGHTALYWYRQSLGQGLEFLIYFQGNSAPDKSGLPSDRFSAERTGGSVSTLTIQRTQQEDSAVYLCASAQMGVIETQYFGPGTRLLVL.

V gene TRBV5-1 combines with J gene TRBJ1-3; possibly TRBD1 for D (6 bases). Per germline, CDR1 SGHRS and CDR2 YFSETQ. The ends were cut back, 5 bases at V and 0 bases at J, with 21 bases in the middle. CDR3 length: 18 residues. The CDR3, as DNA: TGCGCCAGCAGTCCCCAGGGGCAGGGTGTCCTCTCTGGAAACACCATATATTTT. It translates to CASSPQGQGVLSGNTIYF.

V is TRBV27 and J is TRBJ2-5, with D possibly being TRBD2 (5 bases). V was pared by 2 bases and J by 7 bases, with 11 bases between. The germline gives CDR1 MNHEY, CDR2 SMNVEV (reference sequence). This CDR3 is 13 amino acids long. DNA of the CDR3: TGTGCCAGCAGTTTAACTAGTTTAGGGACCCAGTACTTC. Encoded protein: CASSLTSLGTQYF.

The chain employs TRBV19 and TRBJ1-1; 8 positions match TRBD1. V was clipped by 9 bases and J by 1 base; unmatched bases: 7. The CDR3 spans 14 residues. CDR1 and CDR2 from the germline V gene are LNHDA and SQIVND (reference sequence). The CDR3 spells CASRKGTGNTEAFF. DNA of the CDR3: TGTGCCAGCCGAAAAGGGACAGGGAACACTGAAGCTTTCTTT.

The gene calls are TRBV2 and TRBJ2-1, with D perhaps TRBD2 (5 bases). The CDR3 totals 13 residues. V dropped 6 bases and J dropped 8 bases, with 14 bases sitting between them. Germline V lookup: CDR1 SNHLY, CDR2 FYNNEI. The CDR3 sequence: CASRMRDRYEQFF. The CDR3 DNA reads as TGTGCCAGCAGGATGAGGGATCGGTATGAGCAGTTCTTC.

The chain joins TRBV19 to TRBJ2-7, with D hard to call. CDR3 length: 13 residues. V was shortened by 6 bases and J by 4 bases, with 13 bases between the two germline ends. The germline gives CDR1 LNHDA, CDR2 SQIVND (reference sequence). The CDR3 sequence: CASRSDGGYEQYF. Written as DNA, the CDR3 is TGTGCCAGTAGGAGTGACGGTGGGTACGAGCAGTACTTC.

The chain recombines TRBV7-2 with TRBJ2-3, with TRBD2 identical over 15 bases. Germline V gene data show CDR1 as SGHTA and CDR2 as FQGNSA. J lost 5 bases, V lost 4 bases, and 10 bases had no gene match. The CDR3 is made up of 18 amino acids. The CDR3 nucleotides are TGTGCCAGCAGCTCCACTGGACTAGCGGGGGGGCTGGGAGATACGCAGTATTTT. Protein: CASSSTGLAGGLGDTQYF.

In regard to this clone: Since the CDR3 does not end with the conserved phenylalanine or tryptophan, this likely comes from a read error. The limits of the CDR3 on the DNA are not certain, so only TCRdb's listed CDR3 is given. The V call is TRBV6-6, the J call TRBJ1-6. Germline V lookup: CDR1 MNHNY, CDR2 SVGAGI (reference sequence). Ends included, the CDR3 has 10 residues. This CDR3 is CASSYPPGRS.

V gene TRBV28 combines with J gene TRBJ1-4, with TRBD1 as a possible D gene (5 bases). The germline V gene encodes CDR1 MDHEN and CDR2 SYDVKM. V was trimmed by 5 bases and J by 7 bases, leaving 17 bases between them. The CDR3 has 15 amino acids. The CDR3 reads CASSPRGAGSEKLFF. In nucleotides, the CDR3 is TGTGCCAGCAGTCCACGGGGCGCCGGGAGTGAAAAACTGTTTTTT.

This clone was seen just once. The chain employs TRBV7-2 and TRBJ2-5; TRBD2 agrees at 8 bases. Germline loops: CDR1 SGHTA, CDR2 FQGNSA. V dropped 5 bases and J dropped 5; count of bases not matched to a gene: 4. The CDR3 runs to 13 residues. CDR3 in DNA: TGTGCCAGCAGCCGGGGGGGCCTGGAGACCCAGTACTTC. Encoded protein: CASSRGGLETQYF.

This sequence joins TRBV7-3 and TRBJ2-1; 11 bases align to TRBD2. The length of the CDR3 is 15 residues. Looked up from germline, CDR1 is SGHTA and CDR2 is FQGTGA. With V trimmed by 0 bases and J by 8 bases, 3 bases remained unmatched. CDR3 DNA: TGTGCCAGCAGCTTAACGACTAGCGGGGTGGATGAGCAGTTCTTC. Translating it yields CASSLTTSGVDEQFF.

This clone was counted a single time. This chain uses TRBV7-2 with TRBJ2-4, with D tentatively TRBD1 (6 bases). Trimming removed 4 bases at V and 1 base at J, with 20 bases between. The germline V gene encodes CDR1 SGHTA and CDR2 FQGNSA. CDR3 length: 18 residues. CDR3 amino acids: CASSSPRDISKAKNIQYF. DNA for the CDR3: TGTGCCAGCAGCTCACCCCGGGACATTTCTAAGGCCAAAAACATTCAGTACTTC.

Here the CDR3 reads CASSQRTGEETQYF. The CDR3, as DNA: TGTGCCAGCAGCCAACGGACAGGGGAAGAGACCCAGTACTTC. This chain links TRBV7-8 with TRBJ2-5; 9 bases are a match to TRBD1. There are 14 residues in the CDR3. Germline values: CDR1 SGHVS, CDR2 FQNEAQ. Trimming at V came to 5 bases and at J to 3 bases, leaving 4 bases not matched to a gene. The variable domain in full, with the rest retrieved from reference TRBV7-8 and TRBJ2-5, is GAGVSQSPRYKVAKRGQDVALRCDPISGHVSLFWYQQALGQGPEFLTYFQNEAQLDKSGLPSDRFFAERPEGSVSTLKIQRTQQEDSAVYLCASSQRTGEETQYFGPGTRLLVL.

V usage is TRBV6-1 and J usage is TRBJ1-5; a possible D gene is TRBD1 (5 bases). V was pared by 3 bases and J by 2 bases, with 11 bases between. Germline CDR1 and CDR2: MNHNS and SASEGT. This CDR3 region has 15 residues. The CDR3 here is CASSDQGGRNQPQHF. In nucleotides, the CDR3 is TGTGCCAGCAGTGATCAGGGAGGGCGCAATCAGCCCCAGCATTTT.

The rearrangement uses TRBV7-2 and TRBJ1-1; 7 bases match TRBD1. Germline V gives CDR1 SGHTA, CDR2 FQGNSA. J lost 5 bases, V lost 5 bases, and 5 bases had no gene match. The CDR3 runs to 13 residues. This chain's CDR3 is CASSTQGRTEAFF. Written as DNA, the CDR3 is TGTGCCAGCAGCACACAGGGGCGGACTGAAGCTTTCTTT.

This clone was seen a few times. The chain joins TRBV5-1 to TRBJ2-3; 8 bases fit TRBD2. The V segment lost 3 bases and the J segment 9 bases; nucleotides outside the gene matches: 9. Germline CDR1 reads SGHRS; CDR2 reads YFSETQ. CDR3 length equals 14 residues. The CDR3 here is CASSSGLEVDTQYF. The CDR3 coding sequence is TGCGCCAGCAGCTCGGGACTAGAAGTTGACACGCAGTATTTT.

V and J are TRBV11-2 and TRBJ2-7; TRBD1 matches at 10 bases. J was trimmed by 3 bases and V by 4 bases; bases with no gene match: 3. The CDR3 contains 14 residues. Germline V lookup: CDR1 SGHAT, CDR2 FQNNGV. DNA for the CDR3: TGTGCCAGCAGCTCGGACAGGGGGAGCTACGAGCAGTACTTC. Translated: CASSSDRGSYEQYF.

This CDR3 reads CASSLGLAGGITDTQYF. The CDR3 DNA sequence: TGTGCCAGCAGCTTAGGGTTAGCGGGAGGCATCACAGATACGCAGTATTTT. V is TRBV11-1 and J is TRBJ2-3; 10 bases match TRBD2. Germline V CDR1 and CDR2: SGHAT, FQDESV (reference sequence). The CDR3 length is 17 residues. V was clipped by 1 base and J by 2 bases; unmatched bases: 6.

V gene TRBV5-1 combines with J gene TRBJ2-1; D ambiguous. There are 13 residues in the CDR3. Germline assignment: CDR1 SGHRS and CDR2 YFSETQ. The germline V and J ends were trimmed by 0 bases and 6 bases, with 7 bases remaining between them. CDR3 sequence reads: CASSLGGSNEQFF. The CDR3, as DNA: TGCGCCAGCAGCTTGGGGGGTTCCAATGAGCAGTTCTTC.

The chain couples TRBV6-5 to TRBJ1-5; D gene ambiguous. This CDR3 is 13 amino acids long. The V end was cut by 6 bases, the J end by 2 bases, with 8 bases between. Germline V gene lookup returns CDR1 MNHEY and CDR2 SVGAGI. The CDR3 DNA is TGTGCCAGCAGCCCCATGGGCAATCAGCCCCAGCATTTT. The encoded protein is CASSPMGNQPQHF.

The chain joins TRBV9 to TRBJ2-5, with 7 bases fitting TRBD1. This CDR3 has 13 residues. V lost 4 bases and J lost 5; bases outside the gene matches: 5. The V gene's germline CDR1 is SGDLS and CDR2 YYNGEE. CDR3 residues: CASSSEGAETQYF. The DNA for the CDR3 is TGTGCCAGCAGCTCCGAGGGGGCGGAGACCCAGTACTTC.

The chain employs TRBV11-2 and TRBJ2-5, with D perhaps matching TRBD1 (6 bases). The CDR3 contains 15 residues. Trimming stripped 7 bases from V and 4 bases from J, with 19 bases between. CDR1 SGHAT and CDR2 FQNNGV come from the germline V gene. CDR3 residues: CASNQQQGSVETQYF. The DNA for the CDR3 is TGTGCCAGCAACCAACAGCAGGGGTCCGTAGAGACCCAGTACTTC.

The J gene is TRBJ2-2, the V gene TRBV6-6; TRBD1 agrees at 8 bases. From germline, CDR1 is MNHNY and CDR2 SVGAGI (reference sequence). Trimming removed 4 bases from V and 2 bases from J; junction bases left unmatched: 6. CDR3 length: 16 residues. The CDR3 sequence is CASSLRQGPNTGELFF. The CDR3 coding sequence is TGTGCCAGCAGTTTAAGACAGGGGCCTAACACCGGGGAGCTGTTTTTT.